Each of the 29 T cell receptor beta chains below was sequenced from the same sample in a study of CD8 T cells in ankylosing spondylitis (dated by TCRdb to 2017 to 2019). Receptor amplification or capture employed 5' RACE. The sample was run on an Illumina HiSeq 2500. TCRdb reworked the public reads: Q25 trimming with fastp, MiXCR clone assembly, productive beta chains retained. Each record represents a unique CDR3 protein, reported with the most common genes and DNA among its rows. Recorded for this sample are 100,000 to 150,000 distinct CDR3 sequences; more than 6.5% of them occurred a single time. 9.5% to 15% of the sample comes from the top ten. The sample comprised blood, either unsorted or a sorted T cell fraction (not recorded which). These receptor sequences come from a male donor with ankylosing spondylitis or in good health (not recorded which).

This clonotype was seen many times. The chain joins TRBV13 to TRBJ2-7; D gene unclear. The CDR3 is 13 residues long. V lost 5 bases to trimming and J lost 3 bases, with 11 bases between them. CDR1 PRHDT and CDR2 FYEKMQ come from the germline V gene (reference sequence). CDR3 loop: CASSPDLGYEQYF. CDR3 bases: TGTGCCAGCAGCCCGGATCTGGGCTACGAGCAGTACTTC.

This clonotype was picked up many times. The V and J genes are TRBV5-1 and TRBJ1-5; D gene unclear. V was pared by 4 bases and J by 4 bases, with 12 bases between. The CDR3 loop spans 14 amino acids. Germline V lookup: CDR1 SGHRS, CDR2 YFSETQ. The CDR3 DNA sequence: TGCGCCAGCAGCCCCCCCCCGGGGAATCAGCCCCAGCATTTT. It codes for CASSPPPGNQPQHF.

This clonotype was seen at least ten times. The gene calls are TRBV5-6 and TRBJ2-5; TRBD2 aligns across 10 bases. Losses at the gene ends were 2 bases for V and 1 base for J; bases not matched to a gene: 2. The CDR3 sequence is 15 residues long. Germline V gene data show CDR1 as SGHDT and CDR2 as YYEEEE. CDR3 amino acids: CASSLAGGAQETQYF. The CDR3 DNA follows: TGTGCCAGCAGCTTAGCGGGAGGGGCCCAAGAGACCCAGTACTTC.

This clonotype was recorded many times. The rearrangement uses TRBV7-6 and TRBJ1-1, with 8 positions matching TRBD1. CDR1 and CDR2 from the germline V gene are SGHVS and FNYEAQ. J gave up 1 base and V 5 bases, and 6 bases lay outside the gene matches. The CDR3 runs 15 residues. The chain's CDR3 is CASSSTGGGNTEAFF. In DNA form, the CDR3 reads TGTGCCAGCAGCAGTACAGGGGGTGGGAACACTGAAGCTTTCTTT.

This clonotype was recorded at least ten times. The chain recombines TRBV5-1 with TRBJ1-2; D gene ambiguous. There are 15 residues in the CDR3. V was cut by 1 base and J by 1 base, with 11 bases left in between. Looked up from germline, CDR1 is SGHRS and CDR2 is YFSETQ. CDR3 sequence reads: CASSLLQTLNYGYTF. The DNA of the CDR3 is TGCGCCAGCAGCTTGTTACAGACTCTTAACTATGGCTACACCTTC. Combining the CDR3 with reference TRBV5-1 and TRBJ1-2 gives the whole variable domain KAGVTQTPRYLIKTRGQQVTLSCSPISGHRSVSWYQQTPGQGLQFLFEYFSETQRNKGNFPGRFSGRQFSNSRSEMNVSTLELGDSALYLCASSLLQTLNYGYTFGSGTRLTVV.

This clonotype was found many times. V is TRBV5-1 and J is TRBJ2-6; no clear D gene. In germline, CDR1 is SGHRS, CDR2 YFSETQ. This CDR3 is built from 16 residues. Trimming took off 4 bases at V and 1 base at J, with 12 bases between the two ends. The CDR3 DNA sequence: TGCGCCAGCAGCAGCACTTCCCGGTCTGGGGCCAACGTCCTGACTTTC. It specifies CASSSTSRSGANVLTF.

This clonotype has at least ten counts. The V call is TRBV5-5, the J call TRBJ1-4, with 7 bases identical to TRBD1. This CDR3 is built from 14 residues. V shed 7 bases and J 0 bases; nucleotides not matched to a gene: 3. Germline lookup yields CDR1 SGHKS and CDR2 YYEKEE (reference sequence). CDR3 in amino acids: CASGTGATNEKLFF. The DNA of the CDR3 is TGTGCCAGCGGAACAGGGGCAACTAATGAAAAACTGTTTTTT.

This sequence joins TRBV2 and TRBJ2-7; the D is unclear. Trimming stripped 6 bases from V and 0 bases from J, with 6 bases between. The CDR3 is made up of 12 amino acids. CDR1 SNHLY and CDR2 FYNNEI come from the germline V gene. This chain's CDR3 is CASRGGSYEQYF. CDR3 nucleotide sequence: TGTGCCAGCAGGGGCGGCTCCTACGAGCAGTACTTC.

There are many counts of this clonotype. V is TRBV7-6 and J is TRBJ2-7, with D unresolved. This CDR3 has 12 amino acids. Looked up from germline, CDR1 is SGHVS and CDR2 is FNYEAQ. With 3 bases removed from V and 3 bases from J, the gap between germline ends came to 6 bases. The CDR3 bases are TGTGCCAGCAGCTTTCCGGGCTACGAGCAGTACTTC. As protein: CASSFPGYEQYF.

In this sample, this clonotype turned up many times. The chain combines TRBV28 with TRBJ2-3; 9 bases match TRBD2. J gave up 5 bases and V 8 bases, and 8 bases lay outside the gene matches. Germline V gene lookup returns CDR1 MDHEN and CDR2 SYDVKM. There are 14 residues in the CDR3. CDR3 in amino acids: CASAAGGPVDTQYF. CDR3 coding DNA: TGTGCCAGCGCTGCGGGAGGGCCCGTAGATACGCAGTATTTT.

This clonotype was observed at least ten times. V and J are TRBV6-5 and TRBJ2-7; D gene uncertain. V was clipped by 2 bases and J by 0 bases, with 8 bases between them. The length of the CDR3 is 14 residues. CDR1 MNHEY and CDR2 SVGAGI come from the germline V gene. CDR3 coding DNA: TGTGCCAGCAGTTACACGTCGAGCTCCTACGAGCAGTACTTC. Protein product: CASSYTSSSYEQYF.

This clonotype was recorded many times. The chain uses TRBV5-1 and TRBJ1-2, with 8 bases lining up with TRBD1. The CDR3 has 15 residues. With V trimmed by 5 bases and J by 8 bases, 14 bases remained unmatched. The germline CDR1 and CDR2 sequences are SGHRS and YFSETQ. The CDR3 region has the DNA TGCGCCAGCAGATCTTATTTCGGACAGGGCTCAGGCTACACCTTC. Translation gives CASRSYFGQGSGYTF.

The sample holds many counts of this clonotype. This chain uses TRBV12-3 or TRBV12-4 with TRBJ2-6; D not certain. This CDR3 comprises 15 residues. Deletions cut 5 bases from V and 0 bases from J, with 8 bases between. This chain's CDR3 is CASSPRGSGANVLTF. The CDR3 nucleotides are TGTGCCAGCAGTCCTCGAGGCTCTGGGGCCAACGTCCTGACTTTC.

This clonotype has at least ten counts. The rearrangement links TRBV5-1 to TRBJ2-7; no clear D gene. Trimming cost V 4 bases and J 3 bases, with 11 bases left between them. Germline values: CDR1 SGHRS, CDR2 YFSETQ. CDR3 length: 13 amino acids. DNA for the CDR3: TGCGCCAGCAGCCCAACCGCCCTCTACGAGCAGTACTTC. Translated, it gives CASSPTALYEQYF.

In this sample, this clonotype turned up many times. The CDR3 loop reads CASSTDGNNEQFF. The CDR3 DNA follows: TGCGCCAGCAGCACCGACGGGAACAATGAGCAGTTCTTC. The chain uses TRBV5-1 and TRBJ2-1; a weak D match, TRBD2 (5 bases). CDR1 and CDR2 (germline): SGHRS, YFSETQ. Trimming stripped 4 bases from V and 5 bases from J, with 10 bases between. CDR3 length: 13 amino acids.

On this clonotype: One base away lies a much larger clone, so this may be a sequencing read error. The chain employs TRBV20-1 and TRBJ2-5; 13 bases map to TRBD2. The J call may be in error: the DNA end matches TRBJ2-1 better. CDR1 and CDR2 from the germline V gene are DFQATT and SNEGSKA (reference sequence). The CDR3 consists of 15 residues. CDR3 in amino acids: CSARGTSGMGETQFF. The CDR3 nucleotides read TGCAGTGCTAGGGGGACTAGCGGGATGGGTGAGACCCAGTTCTTC.

This clonotype came up many times. This sequence joins TRBV20-1 and TRBJ2-6; tentatively, D is TRBD2 (5 bases). Germline CDR1 and CDR2: DFQATT and SNEGSKA (reference sequence). V lost 6 bases to trimming and J lost 1 base, with 16 bases between them. There are 16 residues in the CDR3. The CDR3 is CSAEGRGLSGANVLTF. DNA for the CDR3: TGCAGTGCAGAAGGGAGAGGACTTTCTGGGGCCAACGTCCTGACTTTC.

This clonotype came up many times. This chain connects TRBV29-1 to TRBJ1-2; the D gene is possibly TRBD1 (6 bases). Germline values: CDR1 SQVTM, CDR2 ANQGSEA. Trimming left V 8 bases short and J 6 bases short, with 16 bases between. This CDR3 is built from 12 residues. CDR3 nucleotide sequence: TGCAGCTCACTACAGGGTTCGAATGGCTACACCTTC. Its translation: CSSLQGSNGYTF.

This clonotype was found many times. The rearrangement links TRBV9 to TRBJ2-3; D is uncertain. Per the germline V gene, CDR1 is SGDLS and CDR2 is YYNGEE. There are 12 residues in the CDR3. V lost 7 bases to trimming and J lost 4 bases, with 10 bases between them. CDR3 in DNA: TGTGCCAGCGGAGAGGTCCCAGATACGCAGTATTTT. It yields the protein CASGEVPDTQYF.

In its sample, this clonotype was seen many times. The chain recombines TRBV7-3 with TRBJ2-3, with D uncertain. The CDR3 is 12 amino acids. Deletions cut 6 bases from V and 6 bases from J, with 10 bases between. Germline lookup yields CDR1 SGHTA and CDR2 FQGTGA. CDR3 sequence reads: CASSSYGDTQYF. In nucleotides, the CDR3 is TGTGCCAGCAGTTCTTACGGGGATACGCAGTATTTT.

This clonotype has at least ten counts. V and J are TRBV7-8 and TRBJ2-7; 9 nucleotides match TRBD1. Germline CDR1 and CDR2: SGHVS and FQNEAQ. The ends lost 5 bases at V and 1 base at J; junction bases unmatched: 9. The CDR3 contains 16 residues. The CDR3 coding sequence is TGTGCCAGCAGCCTCTCCGGGACAGGGCTTTCCTACGAGCAGTACTTC. Its protein product is CASSLSGTGLSYEQYF. Complete variable domain (other parts from reference TRBV7-8 and TRBJ2-7): GAGVSQSPRYKVAKRGQDVALRCDPISGHVSLFWYQQALGQGPEFLTYFQNEAQLDKSGLPSDRFFAERPEGSVSTLKIQRTQQEDSAVYLCASSLSGTGLSYEQYFGPGTRLTVT.

This clonotype came up many times. The chain carries TRBV20-1 and TRBJ1-5; no clear D. This CDR3 contains 17 residues. With 1 base removed from V and 0 bases from J, the gap between germline ends came to 16 bases. The V gene's germline CDR1 is DFQATT and CDR2 SNEGSKA (reference sequence). The CDR3 is CSARGSLLVFSNQPQHF. The CDR3 nucleotides read TGCAGTGCTAGAGGTTCCTTACTCGTATTTAGCAATCAGCCCCAGCATTTT.

This clonotype was counted many times. The chain carries TRBV7-2 and TRBJ2-7; D is perhaps TRBD1 (6 bases). The CDR3 has 16 residues. Germline assignment: CDR1 SGHTA and CDR2 FQGNSA. V lost 4 bases, J lost 6 bases, and 22 bases lay in between. CDR3 DNA: TGTGCCAGCAGCTCGTTCCCGTGGGACAAGTACTTCGAGCAGTACTTC. The encoded protein is CASSSFPWDKYFEQYF.

This clonotype was counted ten times or more. The genes are TRBV27 and TRBJ1-4; D call uncertain. Trimming shortened V by 2 bases and J by 7 bases, and 5 bases separated the two germline ends. Germline V gene sequence: CDR1 MNHEY, CDR2 SMNVEV (reference sequence). This CDR3 is built from 12 residues. The CDR3 is CASSLAGEKLFF. The DNA of the CDR3 is TGTGCCAGCAGTTTAGCGGGTGAAAAACTGTTTTTT.

In its sample, this clonotype was seen many times. The J gene is TRBJ2-7, the V gene TRBV27, with 7 bases aligning to TRBD1. This CDR3 spans 14 amino acids. Germline-derived CDR1 and CDR2 are MNHEY and SMNVEV (reference sequence). The trim removed 5 bases at V and 3 bases at J, leaving 7 bases unmatched. In DNA form, the CDR3 reads TGTGCCAGCAGTGCAGACAGGGTAGTCTACGAGCAGTACTTC. Encoded protein: CASSADRVVYEQYF.

This clonotype has at least ten counts. The genes are TRBV3-1 and TRBJ2-1, with 7 bases aligning to TRBD2. Germline CDR1 reads LGHDT; CDR2 reads YNNKEL (reference sequence). J lost 3 bases, V lost 8 bases, and 7 bases had no gene match. The CDR3 is made up of 14 amino acids. As DNA, the CDR3 is TGTGCCAGCCAGCGGGGTCGTCTCTACAATGAGCAGTTCTTC. Protein sequence: CASQRGRLYNEQFF.

This clonotype was counted at least ten times. The V and J genes are TRBV14 and TRBJ2-7; D is undetermined. The CDR3 length is 13 residues. V shed 1 base and J shed 3 bases, with 7 bases lying between them. CDR1 is SGHDN, CDR2 FVKESK, per germline. The CDR3 sequence is CASSQVRYYEQYF. The CDR3 DNA follows: TGTGCCAGCAGCCAAGTTCGGTACTACGAGCAGTACTTC. Full variable domain (rest looked up from reference TRBV14 and TRBJ2-7): EAGVTQFPSHSVIEKGQTVTLRCDPISGHDNLYWYRRVMGKEIKFLLHFVKESKQDESGMPNNRFLAERTGGTYSTLKVQPAELEDSGVYFCASSQVRYYEQYFGPGTRLTVT.

Many counts were recorded for this clonotype. The genes are TRBV4-3 and TRBJ1-2; D not resolved. The CDR3 length is 14 residues. Germline values: CDR1 LGHNA, CDR2 YSLEER. Trimming removed 2 bases at V and 5 bases at J, with 12 bases between. The CDR3: CASSQQAQGYGYTF. CDR3 DNA: TGCGCCAGCAGCCAACAAGCCCAAGGGTATGGCTACACCTTC.

This clonotype came up many times. The chain carries TRBV12-3 or TRBV12-4 and TRBJ2-2, with TRBD1 matching 12 bases. This CDR3 has 18 residues. Losses at the gene ends were 1 base for V and 6 bases for J; bases not matched to a gene: 9. The chain's CDR3 is CASSLVPGQGAGPGELFF. CDR3 nucleotides: TGTGCCAGCAGTTTAGTACCGGGACAGGGGGCGGGCCCCGGGGAGCTGTTTTTT.